Reported below is one T cell receptor (beta chain). Trimming shortened V by 6 bases and J by 6 bases, and 17 bases separated the two germline ends. Germline CDR1 reads MNHEY; CDR2 reads SVGEGT. The CDR3 spans 14 residues. These data originate in a study of blood T cell repertoires in COVID-19. TCRdb's copy holds only in-frame clones and misses some; the assay was immunoSEQ multiplex PCR. The sample contains a few hundred thousand clones, about 89% of which appear only once. Sequencing used peripheral blood. The rearrangement joins TRBV6-2 or TRBV6-3 to TRBJ1-2; possible D gene TRBD1, 5 bases. The clonotype originates from a man in his forties or fifties who had recovered from COVID-19. The CDR3 nucleotides are TGTGCCAGCAGCTCCCCTGGGAGGGACCATGGCTACACCTTC. Translating gives CASSSPGRDHGYTF.